This TCR beta chain is drawn from a study of response to subunit inactivated influenza vaccine. TCRdb passed the RT-PCR reads through MiXCR, listing each CDR3 protein once. Of hundreds of thousands of distinct CDR3 sequences listed, approximately 10% are singletons. The V and J ends lost 2 bases and 4 bases, in that order; junction bases with no gene match: 3. This CDR3 has 15 amino acids. Looked up from germline, CDR1 is SGHAT and CDR2 is FQNNGV. These data were also filed under a second study, of T cells expressing NK-cell markers. That study adds: UMIs were included in TCR beta cDNA generated by 5'RACE template switching. Just one sequenced donor of eight was HCMV-seronegative, while seven were seropositive. Where a handful of donors were concerned, these clonotypes also led the CD3+CD56-NKG2C+ fraction.

The chain employs TRBV11-2 and TRBJ2-5; TRBD2 matches at 11 bases. This sequence was found in a man aged 50-59 years who received an inactivated influenza vaccine. The sequencing used PBMCs from blood, collected on the day of vaccination. The CDR3 coding sequence is TGTGCCAGCAGCTTACTAGCGGGGGGATCAGAGACCCAGTACTTC. The encoded protein is CASSLLAGGSETQYF.